A single sample is the source of the 14 T cell receptor beta chains below, sequenced in a study of blood T cells in healthy people across ages. Next came a second PCR, run for 7 to 11 cycles, which used a sample-barcoded 5' primer along with a J-beta primer mix. MiXCR was run by TCRdb on the 5' RACE reads, yielding one entry per CDR3 protein. The repertoire includes roughly 1,800,000 distinct CDR3 sequences, less than 50% of them detected once, and roughly 2% sits in the top ten. Sequenced: blood. The receptors come from a woman in her forties in good health.

The sample holds a few counts of this clonotype. The chain carries TRBV2 and TRBJ2-7, with D perhaps TRBD1 or TRBD2 (5 bases each). This CDR3 spans 10 amino acids. Germline V lookup: CDR1 SNHLY, CDR2 FYNNEI. The V gene lost 8 bases and the J gene lost 9 bases, with 11 bases spanning the gap. In DNA, the CDR3 is TGTGCCAGCTGGGACGGAAGGCAGTACTTC. Protein product: CASWDGRQYF.

The V gene is TRBV27, the J gene TRBJ2-3; 8 bases are shared with TRBD1. This CDR3 has 16 amino acids. Looked up from germline, CDR1 is MNHEY and CDR2 is SMNVEV (reference sequence). Unmatched junction bases numbered 11, after V lost 4 bases and J lost 5 bases. CDR3 sequence: CASSSSQGAVGDTQYF. The DNA of the CDR3 is TGTGCCAGCAGTTCATCTCAGGGGGCTGTAGGAGATACGCAGTATTTT.

V and J are TRBV7-9 and TRBJ2-7, with D possibly TRBD1 on 6 matching bases. The J call is doubtful: the DNA matches TRBJ2-5 better. The V gene's germline CDR1 is SEHNR and CDR2 FQNEAQ (reference sequence). This CDR3 contains 15 residues. The CDR3 DNA sequence: TGTGCCAGCAGCGCTCTACAGGGATTGGGAGAGACCCAGTACTTC. Protein sequence: CASSALQGLGETQYF.

This chain's CDR3 is CACRNDGETQFF. CDR3 sequence (DNA): TGTGCCTGCCGCAATGACGGCGAGACCCAGTTCTTC. This sequence joins TRBV7-9 and TRBJ2-1; D is undetermined. Per germline, CDR1 SEHNR and CDR2 FQNEAQ (reference sequence). Deletions cut 11 bases from V and 13 bases from J, with 21 bases between. The CDR3 is made up of 12 amino acids.

The rearrangement links TRBV12-3 or TRBV12-4 to TRBJ2-5; D is unclear. The CDR3 has 13 residues. Between the trimmed V and J ends, which lost 3 bases and 11 bases, there was a span of 16 bases. CDR3 nucleotide sequence: TGTGCCAGCAGTTTGGCCCACTCCGGGCGGCAGTACTTC. This translates into CASSLAHSGRQYF.

This sequence joins TRBV4-3 and TRBJ1-2; 7 nucleotides line up with TRBD1. V lost 4 bases and J lost 4; bases outside the gene matches: 6. This CDR3 has 14 amino acids. The germline gives CDR1 LGHNA, CDR2 YSLEER. CDR3 region: CASSPGGTAYGYTF. CDR3 nucleotides: TGCGCCAGCAGCCCAGGAGGGACAGCCTATGGCTACACCTTC.

The gene calls are TRBV7-2 and TRBJ2-3; 16 nucleotides line up with TRBD2. CDR3 length equals 20 residues. With 5 bases clipped from V and 1 base from J, the junction kept 12 bases outside the gene matches. Germline CDR1 SGHTA, CDR2 FQGNSA. CDR3 bases: TGTGCCAGCAGCACGAAGCCGGGACTAGCGGGGGGGCCTCGCACAGATACGCAGTATTTT. Translating it yields CASSTKPGLAGGPRTDTQYF.

This chain links TRBV7-2 with TRBJ2-6; D gene ambiguous. Germline V lookup: CDR1 SGHTA, CDR2 FQGNSA. CDR3 length: 16 residues. Trimming stripped 0 bases from V and 0 bases from J, with 6 bases between. Written as DNA, the CDR3 is TGTGCCAGCAGCTTAGCGCCAGCCTCTGGGGCCAACGTCCTGACTTTC. The encoded protein is CASSLAPASGANVLTF.

The chain links TRBV20-1 to TRBJ2-3, with D uncertain. The CDR3 loop spans 10 amino acids. Trimming removed 8 bases at V and 1 base at J, with 4 bases between. Germline values: CDR1 DFQATT, CDR2 SNEGSKA (reference sequence). CDR3 bases: TGCAGTCCTCGCACAGATACGCAGTATTTT. Protein product: CSPRTDTQYF.

This rearrangement joins TRBV12-3 or TRBV12-4 to TRBJ2-5, with 10 bases lining up with TRBD2. CDR3 size: 15 residues. J lost 5 bases, V lost 0 bases, and 3 bases had no gene match. The CDR3 coding sequence is TGTGCCAGCAGTTTAGCCGAGGGACTAGCGGAGACCCAGTACTTC. Protein product: CASSLAEGLAETQYF.

CDR3 region: CASSLVGRDRRTGELFF. The CDR3 bases are TGTGCCAGCAGCTTAGTCGGCCGGGACAGGCGCACCGGGGAGCTGTTTTTT. This chain links TRBV11-2 with TRBJ2-2; 8 nucleotides line up with TRBD1. Germline CDR1 and CDR2: SGHAT and FQNNGV. V gave up 1 base and J gave up 4 bases; unmatched junction bases: 8. This CDR3 is 17 amino acids long.

The rearrangement links TRBV12-3 or TRBV12-4 to TRBJ2-1, with 7 positions matching TRBD1. The CDR3 spans 15 residues. After removal of 6 bases from V and 7 bases from J, the junction contained 12 bases not matched to a gene. In DNA form, the CDR3 reads TGTGCCAGCAGACTTGGACAGGTCCCGGGGAATGAGCAGTTCTTC. This encodes CASRLGQVPGNEQFF.

The rearrangement uses TRBV20-1 and TRBJ1-2; 9 nucleotides match TRBD1. V was clipped by 2 bases and J by 2 bases; unmatched bases: 9. This CDR3 comprises 16 residues. CDR1 is DFQATT and CDR2 is SNEGSKA in the germline V gene (reference sequence). The CDR3, as DNA: TGCAGTGCTAGAAAGAAGGGGACAGGGCTAAACTATGGCTACACCTTC. Its translation: CSARKKGTGLNYGYTF.

J is TRBJ2-3 and V is TRBV7-8, with D perhaps given as TRBD1 or TRBD2 (6 bases each). With 6 bases removed from V and 6 bases from J, the gap between germline ends came to 22 bases. This CDR3 region has 16 residues. CDR1 SGHVS and CDR2 FQNEAQ come from the germline V gene. The CDR3 loop reads CASRSFPRGLSDTQYF. The CDR3 coding sequence is TGTGCCAGCAGAAGCTTCCCTCGGGGGCTGAGCGATACGCAGTATTTT.